The 5 T cell receptor beta chains in this list originate from one sample, sequenced in a study of shared clonotypes between healthy human individuals. Generated by immunoSEQ multiplex PCR, the TCRdb table keeps only in-frame clones and is missing some. The sample lists some 2 million clones, 85% to 95% occurring once. The source material was naive CD4+ T cells sorted from blood. The subset was: CD45RA+ positively selected. The origin of the receptors is a man in his late teens or twenties in good health.

This chain links TRBV2 with TRBJ2-7; possible D gene TRBD1, 6 bases. Deletions cut 2 bases from V and 7 bases from J, with 9 bases between. The germline gives CDR1 SNHLY, CDR2 FYNNEI. CDR3 length: 12 residues. This CDR3 reads CASSERGWEQYF. The CDR3 bases are TGTGCCAGCAGTGAAAGGGGGTGGGAGCAGTACTTC. Combining the CDR3 with reference TRBV2 and TRBJ2-7 gives the whole variable domain EPEVTQTPSHQVTQMGQEVILRCVPISNHLYFYWYRQILGQKVEFLVSFYNNEISEKSEIFDDQFSVERPDGSNFTLKIRSTKLEDSAMYFCASSERGWEQYFGPGTRLTVT.

The chain recombines TRBV6-1 with TRBJ1-2, with TRBD1 identical over 9 bases. This CDR3 region has 14 residues. Germline CDR1 and CDR2: MNHNS and SASEGT. Losses at the gene ends were 6 bases for V and 6 bases for J; bases not matched to a gene: 8. CDR3 sequence: CASSANRGQNGYTF. CDR3 nucleotides: TGTGCCAGCAGCGCGAACAGGGGGCAAAATGGCTACACCTTC.

In regard to this clone: The sample holds other DNA sequences that translate to the same CDR3. V and J are TRBV11-3 and TRBJ2-3; D perhaps matches TRBD2 (6 bases). V was clipped by 5 bases and J by 2 bases, with 11 bases between them. This CDR3 contains 14 residues. Germline loops: CDR1 SGHNT, CDR2 YENEEA. The CDR3 reads CASSVSGSTDTQYF. The CDR3 nucleotides are TGTGCCAGCAGCGTTAGCGGATCCACAGATACGCAGTATTTT.

The CDR3 loop reads CASQGWGNTEAFF. CDR3 DNA sequence: TGTGCCAGCCAGGGTTGGGGTAACACTGAAGCTTTCTTT. The chain has TRBV25-1 and TRBJ1-1, with TRBD1 as a possible D gene (5 bases). The V and J ends lost 8 bases and 2 bases respectively, with 12 bases between them. Germline V gene sequence: CDR1 MGHDK, CDR2 SYGVNS. The CDR3 spans 13 residues.

The V and J genes are TRBV7-2 and TRBJ2-3, with D unresolved. The length of the CDR3 is 11 residues. The V gene's germline CDR1 is SGHTA and CDR2 FQGNSA. Trimming stripped 5 bases from V and 5 bases from J, with 5 bases between. The CDR3 sequence: CASSHGDTQYF. As DNA, the CDR3 is TGTGCCAGCAGCCACGGAGATACGCAGTATTTT.